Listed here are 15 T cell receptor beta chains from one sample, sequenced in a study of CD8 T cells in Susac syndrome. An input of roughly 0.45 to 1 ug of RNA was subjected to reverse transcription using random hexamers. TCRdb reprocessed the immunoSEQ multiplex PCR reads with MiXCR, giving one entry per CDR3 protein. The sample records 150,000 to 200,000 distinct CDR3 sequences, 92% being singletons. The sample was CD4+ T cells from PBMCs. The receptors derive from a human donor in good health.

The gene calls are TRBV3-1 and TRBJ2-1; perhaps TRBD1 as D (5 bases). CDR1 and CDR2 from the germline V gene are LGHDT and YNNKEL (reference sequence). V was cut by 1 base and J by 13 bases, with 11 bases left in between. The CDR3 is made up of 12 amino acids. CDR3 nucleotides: TGTGCCAGCAGCCAAGTCGGCAGGGAACAGTTCTTC. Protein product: CASSQVGREQFF.

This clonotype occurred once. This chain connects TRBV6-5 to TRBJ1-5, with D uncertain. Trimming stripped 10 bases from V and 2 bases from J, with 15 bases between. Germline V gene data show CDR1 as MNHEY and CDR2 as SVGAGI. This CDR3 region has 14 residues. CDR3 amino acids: CATSDYGGNQPQHF. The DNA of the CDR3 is TGTGCCACCTCGGACTACGGGGGCAATCAGCCCCAGCATTTT.

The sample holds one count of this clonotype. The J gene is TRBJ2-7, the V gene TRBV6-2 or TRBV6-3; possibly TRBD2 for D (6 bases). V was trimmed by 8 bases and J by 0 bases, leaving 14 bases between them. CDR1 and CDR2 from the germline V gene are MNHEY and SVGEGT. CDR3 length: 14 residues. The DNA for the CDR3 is TGTGCCAGCGCCCGGGACGGGAGCTCCTACGAGCAGTACTTC. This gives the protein CASARDGSSYEQYF.

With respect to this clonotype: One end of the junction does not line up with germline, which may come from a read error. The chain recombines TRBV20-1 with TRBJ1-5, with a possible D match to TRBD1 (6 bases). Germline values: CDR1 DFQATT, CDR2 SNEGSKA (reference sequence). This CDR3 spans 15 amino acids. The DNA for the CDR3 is TGCAGTGCCAGAGGCGGGGGCACGAACAATCAGCCCCAGCATTTT. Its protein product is CSARGGGTNNQPQHF.

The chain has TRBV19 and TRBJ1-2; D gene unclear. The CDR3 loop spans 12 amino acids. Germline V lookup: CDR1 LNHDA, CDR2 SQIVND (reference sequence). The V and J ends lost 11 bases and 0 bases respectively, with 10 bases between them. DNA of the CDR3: TGTGCCGGTACCGAAGCTAACTATGGCTACACCTTC. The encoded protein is CAGTEANYGYTF.

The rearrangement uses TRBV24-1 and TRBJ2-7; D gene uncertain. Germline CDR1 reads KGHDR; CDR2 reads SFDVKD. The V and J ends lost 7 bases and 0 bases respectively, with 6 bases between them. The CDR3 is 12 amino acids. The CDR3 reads CATSHDSYEQYF. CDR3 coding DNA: TGTGCCACCAGCCATGACTCCTACGAGCAGTACTTC.

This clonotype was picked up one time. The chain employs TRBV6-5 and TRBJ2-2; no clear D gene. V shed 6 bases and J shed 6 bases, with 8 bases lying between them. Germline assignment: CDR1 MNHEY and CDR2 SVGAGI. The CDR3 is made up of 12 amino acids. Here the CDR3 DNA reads TGTGCCAGCAGACGAAACGCCGGGGAGCTGTTTTTT. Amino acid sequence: CASRRNAGELFF.

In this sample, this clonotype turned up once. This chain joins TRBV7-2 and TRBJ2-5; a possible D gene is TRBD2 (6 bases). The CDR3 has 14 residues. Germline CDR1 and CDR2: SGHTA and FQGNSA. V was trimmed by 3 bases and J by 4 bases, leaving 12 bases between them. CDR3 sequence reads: CASSLGLDRETQYF. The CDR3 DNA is TGTGCCAGCAGCTTGGGACTCGACCGAGAGACCCAGTACTTC.

The CDR3 sequence: CSARLAGGTPYEQYF. Written as DNA, the CDR3 is TGCAGTGCTCGACTAGCGGGGGGCACCCCCTACGAGCAGTACTTC. The genes are TRBV20-1 and TRBJ2-7; 13 bases match TRBD2. The length of the CDR3 is 15 residues. Germline CDR1 DFQATT, CDR2 SNEGSKA (reference sequence). V shed 5 bases, J shed 2 bases, and the junction held 6 bases outside the gene matches.

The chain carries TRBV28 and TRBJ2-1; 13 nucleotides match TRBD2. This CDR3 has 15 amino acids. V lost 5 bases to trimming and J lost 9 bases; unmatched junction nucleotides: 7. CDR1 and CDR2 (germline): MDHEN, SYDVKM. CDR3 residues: CASSPWTSGRGEQFF. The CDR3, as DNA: TGTGCCAGCAGTCCCTGGACTAGCGGGAGAGGTGAGCAGTTCTTC.

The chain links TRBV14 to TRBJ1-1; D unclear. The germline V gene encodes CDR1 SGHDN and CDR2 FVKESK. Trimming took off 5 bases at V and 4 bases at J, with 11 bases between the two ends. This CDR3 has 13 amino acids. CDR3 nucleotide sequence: TGTGCCAGCAGCTGGACCTCCCTCACTGAAGCTTTCTTT. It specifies CASSWTSLTEAFF. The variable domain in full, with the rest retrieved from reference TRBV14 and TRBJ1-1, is EAGVTQFPSHSVIEKGQTVTLRCDPISGHDNLYWYRRVMGKEIKFLLHFVKESKQDESGMPNNRFLAERTGGTYSTLKVQPAELEDSGVYFCASSWTSLTEAFFGQGTRLTVV.

The CDR3 here is CASSQDWAYNEQFF. DNA for the CDR3: TGTGCCAGCAGCCAAGACTGGGCTTACAATGAGCAGTTCTTC. This chain links TRBV3-1 with TRBJ2-1; D not resolved. V was shortened by 0 bases and J by 4 bases, with 7 bases between the two germline ends. Germline V gene lookup returns CDR1 LGHDT and CDR2 YNNKEL (reference sequence). The CDR3 runs to 14 residues.

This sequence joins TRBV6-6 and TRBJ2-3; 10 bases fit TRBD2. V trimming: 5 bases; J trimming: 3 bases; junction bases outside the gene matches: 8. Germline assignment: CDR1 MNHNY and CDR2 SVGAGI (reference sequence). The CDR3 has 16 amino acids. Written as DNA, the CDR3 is TGTGCCAGCAGTCAAAAGCGGGGGGGCCGGACAGATACGCAGTATTTT. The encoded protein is CASSQKRGGRTDTQYF.

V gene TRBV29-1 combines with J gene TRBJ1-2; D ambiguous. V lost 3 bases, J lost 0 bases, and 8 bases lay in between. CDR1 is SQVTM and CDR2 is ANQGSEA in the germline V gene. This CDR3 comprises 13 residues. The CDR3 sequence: CSVEKGPNYGYTF. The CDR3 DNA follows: TGCAGCGTTGAGAAAGGCCCTAACTATGGCTACACCTTC.

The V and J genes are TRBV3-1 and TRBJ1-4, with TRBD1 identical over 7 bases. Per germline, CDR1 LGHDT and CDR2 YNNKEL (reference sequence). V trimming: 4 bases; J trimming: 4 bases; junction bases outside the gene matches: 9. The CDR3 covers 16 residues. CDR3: CASSRGRDSLNEKLFF. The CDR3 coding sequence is TGTGCCAGCAGCCGTGGCCGGGACAGCCTTAATGAAAAACTGTTTTTT.